This entry features one T cell receptor beta chain sequence. The antigen is undetermined. The PCR made use of 60 Vbeta and 13 Jbeta primers. TCRdb keeps only in-frame clones here, not all; method: immunoSEQ multiplex PCR. Here the sample spans hundreds of thousands of clones, more than 60% being singletons. These data are taken from a study of cytomegalovirus exposure and HLA in healthy donors. Across the whole study: HLA-typed donors were the source of approximately 86 million unique TCRs held in an early data release. Points from the study as a whole: Reportedly, HLA-A and HLA-B alleles of most subjects were accurately predicted from TCR beta.

V lost 3 bases and J 5 bases, leaving 9 bases between the germline ends. The CDR3 spans 12 residues. The germline V gene has CDR1 SQVTM and CDR2 ANQGSEA. The TCR comes from a girl aged 2 to 9 in good health and CMV-seronegative. The gene calls are TRBV29-1 and TRBJ2-3; TRBD2 might be the D (5 bases). Sequences were obtained from PBMCs. The CDR3 sequence is CSVEDLEDTQYF. The CDR3 DNA is TGCAGCGTTGAGGACTTGGAAGATACGCAGTATTTT.